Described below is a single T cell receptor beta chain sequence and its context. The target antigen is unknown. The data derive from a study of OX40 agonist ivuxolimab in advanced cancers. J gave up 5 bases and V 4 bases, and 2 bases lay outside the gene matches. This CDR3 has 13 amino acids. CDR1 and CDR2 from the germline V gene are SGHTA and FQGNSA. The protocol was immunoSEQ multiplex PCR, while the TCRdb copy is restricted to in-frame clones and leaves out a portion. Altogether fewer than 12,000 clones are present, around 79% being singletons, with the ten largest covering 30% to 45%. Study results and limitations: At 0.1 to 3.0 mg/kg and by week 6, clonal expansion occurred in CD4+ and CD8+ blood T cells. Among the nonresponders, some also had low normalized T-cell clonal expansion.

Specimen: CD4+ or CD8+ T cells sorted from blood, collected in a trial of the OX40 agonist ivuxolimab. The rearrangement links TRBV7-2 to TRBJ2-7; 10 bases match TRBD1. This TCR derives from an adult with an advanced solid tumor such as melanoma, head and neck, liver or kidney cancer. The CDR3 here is CASSSGQGNEQYF. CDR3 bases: TGTGCCAGCAGCTCGGGACAGGGGAACGAGCAGTACTTC. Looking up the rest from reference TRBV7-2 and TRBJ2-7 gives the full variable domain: GAGVSQSPSNKVTEKGKDVELRCDPISGHTALYWYRQSLGQGLEFLIYFQGNSAPDKSGLPSDRFSAERTGGSVSTLTIQRTQQEDSAVYLCASSSGQGNEQYFGPGTRLTVT.